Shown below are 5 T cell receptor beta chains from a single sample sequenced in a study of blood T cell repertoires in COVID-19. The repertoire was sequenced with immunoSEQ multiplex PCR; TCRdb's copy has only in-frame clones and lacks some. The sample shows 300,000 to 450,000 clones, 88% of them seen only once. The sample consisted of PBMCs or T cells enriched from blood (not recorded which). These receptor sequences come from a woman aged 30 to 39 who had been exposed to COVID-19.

This CDR3 reads CASSLLAGGPANTGELFF. CDR3 coding DNA: TGCGCCAGCAGCTTACTAGCGGGAGGGCCGGCGAACACCGGGGAGCTGTTTTTT. The chain uses TRBV5-1 and TRBJ2-2, with 13 bases that match TRBD2. The CDR3 is 18 residues long. Germline CDR1 reads SGHRS; CDR2 reads YFSETQ. The V segment lost 2 bases and the J segment 0 bases; nucleotides outside the gene matches: 4.

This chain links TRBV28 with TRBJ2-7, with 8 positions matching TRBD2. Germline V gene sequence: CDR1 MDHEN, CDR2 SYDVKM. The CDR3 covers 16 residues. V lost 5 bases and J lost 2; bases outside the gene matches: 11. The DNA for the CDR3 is TGTGCCAGCAGTCCCCTACCTAGCGGGTATACCTACGAGCAGTACTTC. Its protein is CASSPLPSGYTYEQYF.

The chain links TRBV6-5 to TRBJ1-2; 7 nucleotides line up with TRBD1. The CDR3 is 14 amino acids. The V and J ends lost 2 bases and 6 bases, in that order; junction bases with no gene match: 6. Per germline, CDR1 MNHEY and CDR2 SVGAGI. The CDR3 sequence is CASSYEDRDDGYTF. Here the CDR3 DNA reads TGTGCCAGCAGTTACGAAGACAGGGACGATGGCTACACCTTC.

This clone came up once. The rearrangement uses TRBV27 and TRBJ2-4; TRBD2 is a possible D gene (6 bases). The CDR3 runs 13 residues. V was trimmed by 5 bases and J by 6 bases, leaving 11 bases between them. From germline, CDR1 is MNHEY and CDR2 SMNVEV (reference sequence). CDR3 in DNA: TGTGCCAGCAGTCCTCCGGGAGTAAACATTCAGTACTTC. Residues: CASSPPGVNIQYF.

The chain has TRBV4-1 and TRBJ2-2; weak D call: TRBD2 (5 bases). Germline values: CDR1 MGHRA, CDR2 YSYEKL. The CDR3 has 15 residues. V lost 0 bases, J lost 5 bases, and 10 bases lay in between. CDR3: CASSQEVRGTGELFF. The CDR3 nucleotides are TGCGCCAGCAGCCAAGAGGTCCGGGGTACCGGGGAGCTGTTTTTT.